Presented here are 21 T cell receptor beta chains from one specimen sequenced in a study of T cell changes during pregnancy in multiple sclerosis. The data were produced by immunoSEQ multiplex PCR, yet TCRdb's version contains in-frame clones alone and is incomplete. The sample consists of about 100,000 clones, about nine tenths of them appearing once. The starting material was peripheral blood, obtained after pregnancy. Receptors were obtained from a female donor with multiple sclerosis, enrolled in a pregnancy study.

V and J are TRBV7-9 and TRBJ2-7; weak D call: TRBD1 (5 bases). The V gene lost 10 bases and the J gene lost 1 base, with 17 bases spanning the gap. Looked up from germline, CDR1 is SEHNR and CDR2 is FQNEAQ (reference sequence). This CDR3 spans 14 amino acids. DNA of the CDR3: TGTGCCATCTCAGAATGGGGCCGATCCTACGAGCAGTACTTC. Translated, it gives CAISEWGRSYEQYF.

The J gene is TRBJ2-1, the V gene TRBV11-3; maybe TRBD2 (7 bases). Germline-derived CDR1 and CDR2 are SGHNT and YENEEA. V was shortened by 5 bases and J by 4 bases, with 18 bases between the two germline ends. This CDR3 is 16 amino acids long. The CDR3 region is CASSPRGASGYNEQFF. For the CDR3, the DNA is TGTGCCAGCAGCCCGAGGGGGGCTAGCGGATACAATGAGCAGTTCTTC.

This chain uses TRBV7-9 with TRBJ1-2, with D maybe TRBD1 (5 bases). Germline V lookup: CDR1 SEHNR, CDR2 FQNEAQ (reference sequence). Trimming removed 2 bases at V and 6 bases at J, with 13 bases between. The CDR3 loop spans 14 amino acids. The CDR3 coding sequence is TGTGCCAGCAGCTTAATTAGGGGAGGACATGGCTACACCTTC. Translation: CASSLIRGGHGYTF.

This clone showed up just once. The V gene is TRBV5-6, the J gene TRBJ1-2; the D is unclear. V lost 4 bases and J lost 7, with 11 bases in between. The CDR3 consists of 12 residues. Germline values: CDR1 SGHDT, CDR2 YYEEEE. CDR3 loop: CASSRGGFGYTF. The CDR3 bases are TGTGCCAGCAGCCGGGGAGGGTTTGGCTACACCTTC. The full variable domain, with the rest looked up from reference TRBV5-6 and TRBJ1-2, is DAGVTQSPTHLIKTRGQQVTLRCSPKSGHDTVSWYQQALGQGPQFIFQYYEEEERQRGNFPDRFSGHQFPNYSSELNVNALLLGDSALYLCASSRGGFGYTFGSGTRLTVV.

The CDR3 bases are TGTGCCAGTAGACCACAGGGGGGCAGCAATCAGCCCCAGCATTTT. Translated, it gives CASRPQGGSNQPQHF. The chain has TRBV19 and TRBJ1-5; 8 bases map to TRBD1. Germline trimming cut 6 bases from V and 1 base from J; bases unmatched to any gene: 5. This CDR3 comprises 15 residues. CDR1 is LNHDA, CDR2 SQIVND, per germline (reference sequence).

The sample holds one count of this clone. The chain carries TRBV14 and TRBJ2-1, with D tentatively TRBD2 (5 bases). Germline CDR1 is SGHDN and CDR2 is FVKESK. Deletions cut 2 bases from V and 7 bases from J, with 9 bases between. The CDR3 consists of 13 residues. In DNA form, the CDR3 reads TGTGCCAGCAGCCAATCCCGAGGGAATGAGCAGTTCTTC. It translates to CASSQSRGNEQFF.

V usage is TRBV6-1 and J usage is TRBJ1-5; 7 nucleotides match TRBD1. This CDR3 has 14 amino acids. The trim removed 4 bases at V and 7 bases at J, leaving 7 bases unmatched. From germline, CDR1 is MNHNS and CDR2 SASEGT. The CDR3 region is CASSATGVEQPQHF. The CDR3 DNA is TGTGCCAGCAGTGCTACAGGGGTTGAACAGCCCCAGCATTTT.

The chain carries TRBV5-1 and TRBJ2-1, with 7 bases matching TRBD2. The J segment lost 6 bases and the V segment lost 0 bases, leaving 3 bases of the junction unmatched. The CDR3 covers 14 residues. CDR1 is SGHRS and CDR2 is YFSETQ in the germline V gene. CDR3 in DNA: TGCGCCAGCAGCTTGGCGGGAGGCCTCAATGAGCAGTTCTTC. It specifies CASSLAGGLNEQFF.

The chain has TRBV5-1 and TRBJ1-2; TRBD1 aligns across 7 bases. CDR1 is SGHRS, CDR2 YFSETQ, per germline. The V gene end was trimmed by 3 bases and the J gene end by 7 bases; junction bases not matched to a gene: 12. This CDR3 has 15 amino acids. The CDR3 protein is CASSSNPTGSSGYTF. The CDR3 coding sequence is TGCGCCAGCAGCTCTAATCCGACAGGGTCGAGTGGCTACACCTTC.

The CDR3 spells CASSRPGTTSTDTQYF. The CDR3 DNA is TGTGCCAGCAGCCGCCCTGGGACTACTAGCACAGATACGCAGTATTTT. The chain recombines TRBV5-4 with TRBJ2-3; 7 bases match TRBD2. Germline CDR1 SGHNT, CDR2 YYREEE (reference sequence). The V segment lost 4 bases and the J segment 0 bases; nucleotides outside the gene matches: 8. This CDR3 comprises 16 residues.

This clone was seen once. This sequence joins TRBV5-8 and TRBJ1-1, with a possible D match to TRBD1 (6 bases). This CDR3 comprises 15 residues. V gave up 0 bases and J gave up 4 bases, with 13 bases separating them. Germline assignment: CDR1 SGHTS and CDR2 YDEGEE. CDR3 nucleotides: TGTGCCAGCAGCTTGGGGCAGAGGGGGAGCACTGAAGCTTTCTTT. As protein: CASSLGQRGSTEAFF.

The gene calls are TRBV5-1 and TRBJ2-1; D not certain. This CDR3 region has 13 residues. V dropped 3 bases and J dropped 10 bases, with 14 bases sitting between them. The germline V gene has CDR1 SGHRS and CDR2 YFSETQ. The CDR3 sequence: CASSSTATGEQFF. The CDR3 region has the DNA TGCGCCAGCAGCTCTACTGCGACTGGGGAGCAGTTCTTC.

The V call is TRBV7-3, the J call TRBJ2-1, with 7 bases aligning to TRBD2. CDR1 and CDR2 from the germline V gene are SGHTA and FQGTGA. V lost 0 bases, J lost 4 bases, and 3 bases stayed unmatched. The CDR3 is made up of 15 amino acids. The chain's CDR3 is CASSLTGGTYNEQFF. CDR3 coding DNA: TGTGCCAGCAGCTTAACGGGGGGGACTTACAATGAGCAGTTCTTC.

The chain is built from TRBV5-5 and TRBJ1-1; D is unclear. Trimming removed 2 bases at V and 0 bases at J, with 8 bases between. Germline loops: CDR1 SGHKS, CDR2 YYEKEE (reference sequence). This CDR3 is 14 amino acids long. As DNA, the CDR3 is TGTGCCAGCAGCTTTGACTTCATGAACACTGAAGCTTTCTTT. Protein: CASSFDFMNTEAFF.

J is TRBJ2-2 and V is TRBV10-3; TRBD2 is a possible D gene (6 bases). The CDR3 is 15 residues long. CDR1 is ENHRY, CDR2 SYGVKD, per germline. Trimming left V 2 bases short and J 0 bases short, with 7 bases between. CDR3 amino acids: CAISERGTNTGELFF. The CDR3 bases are TGTGCCATCAGTGAGCGGGGGACGAACACCGGGGAGCTGTTTTTT.

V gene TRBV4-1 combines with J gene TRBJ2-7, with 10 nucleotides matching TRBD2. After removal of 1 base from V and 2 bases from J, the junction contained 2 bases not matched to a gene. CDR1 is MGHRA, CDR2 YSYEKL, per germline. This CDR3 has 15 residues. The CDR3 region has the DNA TGCGCCAGCAGCCAAGTAGCGGGGGGCGCCTACGAGCAGTACTTC. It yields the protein CASSQVAGGAYEQYF.

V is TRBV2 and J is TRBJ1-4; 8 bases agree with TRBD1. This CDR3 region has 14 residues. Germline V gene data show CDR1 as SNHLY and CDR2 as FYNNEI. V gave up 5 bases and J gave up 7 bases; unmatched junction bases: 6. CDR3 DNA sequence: TGTGCCAGCAGTTACGACAGGGGAGGTGAAAAACTGTTTTTT. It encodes CASSYDRGGEKLFF.

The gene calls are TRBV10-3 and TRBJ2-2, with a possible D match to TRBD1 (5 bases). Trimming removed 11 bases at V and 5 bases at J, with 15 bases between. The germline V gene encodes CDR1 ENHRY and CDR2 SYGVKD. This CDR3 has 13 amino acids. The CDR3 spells CAASTRETGELFF. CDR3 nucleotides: TGTGCCGCCTCAACCAGGGAAACCGGGGAGCTGTTTTTT.

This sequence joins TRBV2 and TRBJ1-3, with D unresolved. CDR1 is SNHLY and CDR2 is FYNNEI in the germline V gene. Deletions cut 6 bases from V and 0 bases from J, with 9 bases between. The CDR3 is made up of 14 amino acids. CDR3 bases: TGTGCCAGCAGAACAGAGAGCTCTGGAAACACCATATATTTT. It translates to CASRTESSGNTIYF.

CDR3 sequence: CASSQSGGGLVGGSYGYTF. CDR3 bases: TGCGCCAGCAGCCAATCCGGTGGCGGTCTAGTCGGAGGAAGCTATGGCTACACCTTC. The chain has TRBV4-1 and TRBJ1-2; D uncertain. CDR1 and CDR2 (germline): MGHRA, YSYEKL. Trimming took off 2 bases at V and 4 bases at J, with 26 bases between the two ends. The CDR3 contains 19 residues.

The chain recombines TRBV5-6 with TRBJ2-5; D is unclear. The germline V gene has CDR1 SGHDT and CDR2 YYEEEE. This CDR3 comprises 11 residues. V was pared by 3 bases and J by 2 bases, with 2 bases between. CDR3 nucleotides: TGTGCCAGCAGCTCTCAAGAGACCCAGTACTTC. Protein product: CASSSQETQYF.